The clone carrying this TCR beta chain was observed at least ten times. The CDR3 totals 18 residues. CDR1 and CDR2 from the germline V gene are LNHNV and YYDKDF (reference sequence). V was trimmed by 3 bases and J by 1 base, leaving 19 bases between them. In TCRdb, the 5' RACE reads were re-called with MiXCR into one record per CDR3 protein. The repertoire holds some 140,000 distinct CDR3 sequences, with over 9.5% as singletons. These data are taken from a study of CD8 T cells in ankylosing spondylitis. The receptor comes from a female donor with ankylosing spondylitis or in good health (not recorded which). The sequencing sample was made of blood, either unsorted or a sorted T cell fraction (not recorded which). This rearrangement joins TRBV15 to TRBJ1-5; D not resolved. The CDR3 region is CATSSAYPRVNSNQPQHF. The CDR3 nucleotides are TGTGCCACCAGCAGCGCCTACCCGAGGGTCAACAGCAATCAGCCCCAGCATTTT.